The clone carrying this T cell receptor (beta chain) was seen only once. Its antigen is unidentified. One end of the junction varies from germline; a read error may be responsible. Investigators took RNA and DNA out together from about 19-30 mg of unsorted bulk tissue. The sample comes from a study of tumor-infiltrating lymphocytes in primary liver carcinoma. Study observations and caveats: Relative to blood, tumors carried a significantly larger fraction of the repertoire in their top 250 clones (p = 0.039).

A primer matching the constant region was used to make TCR beta cDNA from 450 to 500 ng of total RNA. TCR beta libraries came from three nested multiplex PCR rounds using slightly modified ARM-PCR. TCRdb fed the multiplex PCR reads into MiXCR, producing one record per CDR3 protein. The data show about 120,000 distinct CDR3 sequences, approximately 71% seen once. The sequence derives from a woman aged 55-69 years with primary liver carcinoma and hepatitis B virus infection. Sequencing input: tumor-adjacent normal liver tissue.

The CDR3 DNA reads TGTGCCAGCAGTTTATGGGACCGGGTCACAGATAAGCAGTATTTT. Translation gives CASSLWDRVTDKQYF. The V and J genes are TRBV12-3 or TRBV12-4 and TRBJ2-3; D is tentatively TRBD1 or TRBD2 (5 bases each). The CDR3 consists of 15 residues.